A selection of T cell receptor beta chains follows, all from one sample in a study of T cell repertoires in cytomegalovirus infection. TCRdb reprocessed the reads with MiXCR, giving one entry per CDR3 protein. The sample carries nearly 700,000 distinct CDR3 sequences, around 35% recorded once. No antigen has been assigned to these receptors. Sequenced material: cultured PBMCs, taken from culture after CMV antigen stimulation. The receptors come from a human donor in good health (CMV status not recorded). Some clones in this sample may be carry-over from other donors' samples. The CDR3 runs from the conserved cysteine through the conserved F or W. Fields, in order: clone size, D gene, J gene, V gene, CDR3 DNA, CDR3 protein. The D gene is left open where the match is weak. For some rows the clone size is stated as once, few or many, or as a class when expanded; others skip it.

abundance: .; d_gene: TRBD2; j_gene: TRBJ2-1; v_gene: TRBV4-2; CDR3nt: TGTGCCAGCAGCCCCAGACTAGCATTCAATGAGCAGTTCTTC; CDR3aa: CASSPRLAFNEQFF
abundance: many; d_gene: TRBD1; j_gene: TRBJ1-5; v_gene: TRBV7-2; CDR3nt: TGTGCCAGCAGCGTGGACAGGGGGAACCAGCCCCAGCATTTT; CDR3aa: CASSVDRGNQPQHF
abundance: .; d_gene: .; j_gene: TRBJ1-1; v_gene: TRBV28; CDR3nt: TGTGCCAGCAGTTTAAGGGGACGGGTGAACACTGAAGCTTTCTTT; CDR3aa: CASSLRGRVNTEAFF
abundance: .; d_gene: .; j_gene: TRBJ1-2; v_gene: TRBV29-1; CDR3nt: TGCAGCGTTGATGCCTGGGCAGGGAAGAGCTACACCTTC; CDR3aa: CSVDAWAGKSYTF
abundance: .; d_gene: .; j_gene: TRBJ1-1; v_gene: TRBV18; CDR3nt: TGTGCCAGCTCAGCCACCCGGGGGCTTGCTGAAGCTTTCTTT; CDR3aa: CASSATRGLAEAFF
abundance: .; d_gene: TRBD2; j_gene: TRBJ2-5; v_gene: TRBV6-2/TRBV6-3; CDR3nt: TGTGCCAGCAGTCCCCTGGGTGGACTAGCGACCCAAGAGACCCAGTACTTC; CDR3aa: CASSPLGGLATQETQYF
abundance: many; d_gene: TRBD2; j_gene: TRBJ2-1; v_gene: TRBV7-2; CDR3nt: TGTGCCAGCAGCTTAGCCTTCGGGACTAGCGGGAGTAATGAGCAGTTCTTC; CDR3aa: CASSLAFGTSGSNEQFF
abundance: .; d_gene: .; j_gene: TRBJ1-6; v_gene: TRBV19; CDR3nt: TGTGCCAGTAGTATCCTGGACCCATCACCCCTCCACTTT; CDR3aa: CASSILDPSPLHF
abundance: .; d_gene: .; j_gene: TRBJ2-3; v_gene: TRBV12-3/TRBV12-4; CDR3nt: TGTGCCAGCAGTTTAGAAGCAGGCGAAGATACGCAGTATTTT; CDR3aa: CASSLEAGEDTQYF
abundance: many; d_gene: .; j_gene: TRBJ2-5; v_gene: TRBV7-8; CDR3nt: TGTGCCAGCAGCTTAGCCCGAGCCGGGTTAGAGACCCAGTACTTC; CDR3aa: CASSLARAGLETQYF
abundance: .; d_gene: .; j_gene: TRBJ2-7; v_gene: TRBV6-6; CDR3nt: TGTGCCAGCAGCGACAGAGGGTCGGGTTACGAGCAGTACTTC; CDR3aa: CASSDRGSGYEQYF
abundance: .; d_gene: .; j_gene: TRBJ1-3; v_gene: TRBV11-2; CDR3nt: TGTGCCAGCAGCAAACGGGGCGGCTCTCCCCCAGACACCATATATTTT; CDR3aa: CASSKRGGSPPDTIYF
abundance: .; d_gene: TRBD1; j_gene: TRBJ1-1; v_gene: TRBV12-3/TRBV12-4; CDR3nt: TGTGCCAGCAGTTTAGCCGCGACAGGGGCTTTCTTT; CDR3aa: CASSLAATGAFF
abundance: few; d_gene: TRBD1; j_gene: TRBJ1-1; v_gene: TRBV10-3; CDR3nt: TGTGCCATCAGTGAGTCGAGTTGGACAGGGAACACTGAAGCTTTCTTT; CDR3aa: CAISESSWTGNTEAFF
abundance: .; d_gene: TRBD2; j_gene: TRBJ2-1; v_gene: TRBV29-1; CDR3nt: TGCAGCGTGTCGGGGCCACTAGCGGTCGCCTACAATGAGCAGTTCTTC; CDR3aa: CSVSGPLAVAYNEQFF
abundance: .; d_gene: .; j_gene: TRBJ1-2; v_gene: TRBV28; CDR3nt: TGTGCCAGCTACCTGGGGGCGGATGGCTACACCTTC; CDR3aa: CASYLGADGYTF
abundance: many; d_gene: .; j_gene: TRBJ2-5; v_gene: TRBV7-2; CDR3nt: TGTGCCAGCAGCTTAGCGGGGACTGGACAAGAGACCCAGTACTTC; CDR3aa: CASSLAGTGQETQYF
abundance: .; d_gene: TRBD1; j_gene: TRBJ2-2; v_gene: TRBV7-6; CDR3nt: TGTGCCAGCAGCCCAATACCCCGGGACAGGGGAACATCCGGGGAGCTGTTTTTT; CDR3aa: CASSPIPRDRGTSGELFF
abundance: .; d_gene: .; j_gene: TRBJ2-7; v_gene: TRBV5-4; CDR3nt: TGTGCCAGCAGCTTTCAGGGGCTATCTCACGAGCAGTACTTC; CDR3aa: CASSFQGLSHEQYF
abundance: .; d_gene: TRBD2; j_gene: TRBJ2-3; v_gene: TRBV20-1; CDR3nt: TGCAGCTCCCTTATACCCCTGACTAGCGGGAACACAGATACGCAGTATTTT; CDR3aa: CSSLIPLTSGNTDTQYF
abundance: .; d_gene: .; j_gene: TRBJ2-3; v_gene: TRBV5-1; CDR3nt: TGCGCCAGCAGCGCCCTGAGTCCAGATACGCAGTATTTT; CDR3aa: CASSALSPDTQYF
abundance: .; d_gene: TRBD1; j_gene: TRBJ2-7; v_gene: TRBV7-4; CDR3nt: TGTGCCAGCAGCTTAGATGGAGTTTGGGACAGGGCCTACGAGCGGTACTTC; CDR3aa: CASSLDGVWDRAYERYF
abundance: .; d_gene: .; j_gene: TRBJ1-2; v_gene: TRBV29-1; CDR3nt: TGCAGCTCAACAGAAGGGGCAGCTTTGGATGGCTACACCTTC; CDR3aa: CSSTEGAALDGYTF
abundance: .; d_gene: TRBD2; j_gene: TRBJ2-1; v_gene: TRBV7-2; CDR3nt: TGTGCCAGCAGCTCCGGGAGCGGGAGGGGTTACAATGAGCAGTTCTTC; CDR3aa: CASSSGSGRGYNEQFF
abundance: .; d_gene: .; j_gene: TRBJ2-7; v_gene: TRBV10-3; CDR3nt: TGTGCCATCAGCACAAGGTACGAGCAGTACTTC; CDR3aa: CAISTRYEQYF
abundance: .; d_gene: .; j_gene: TRBJ1-3; v_gene: TRBV2; CDR3nt: TGTGCCAGCAGTGCAGGTGGTCAGTGGGCTCCTGGAAACACCATATATTTT; CDR3aa: CASSAGGQWAPGNTIYF
abundance: few; d_gene: .; j_gene: TRBJ1-1; v_gene: TRBV2; CDR3nt: TGTGCCAGCAGTGGACACGGGACATCCACTGAAGCTTTCTTT; CDR3aa: CASSGHGTSTEAFF
abundance: .; d_gene: .; j_gene: TRBJ1-1; v_gene: TRBV14; CDR3nt: TGTGCCAGCATGAGCTGGAACACTGAAGCTTTCTTT; CDR3aa: CASMSWNTEAFF
abundance: .; d_gene: TRBD1; j_gene: TRBJ2-7; v_gene: TRBV7-9; CDR3nt: TGTGCCAGCAGCTTGTGGGACAGGCACGCCGAGCAGTACTTC; CDR3aa: CASSLWDRHAEQYF
abundance: .; d_gene: .; j_gene: TRBJ2-1; v_gene: TRBV11-2; CDR3nt: TGTGCCAGCAGCTTCGATGCCTGGGGCCCTGGGCACAATGAGCAGTTCTTC; CDR3aa: CASSFDAWGPGHNEQFF
abundance: few; d_gene: .; j_gene: TRBJ2-1; v_gene: TRBV4-2; CDR3nt: TGTGCCAGCAGCCAAGGGGGAGATAATGAGCAGTTCTTC; CDR3aa: CASSQGGDNEQFF
abundance: .; d_gene: .; j_gene: TRBJ2-1; v_gene: TRBV6-5; CDR3nt: TGTGCCAGCAGCATCGGATCTAGCTCCTACAATGAGCAGTTCTTC; CDR3aa: CASSIGSSSYNEQFF
abundance: .; d_gene: TRBD2; j_gene: TRBJ2-5; v_gene: TRBV5-1; CDR3nt: TGCGCCAGCAGCCGTCAACTAGCGGGAGGGCTAGAGGAGACCCAGTACTTC; CDR3aa: CASSRQLAGGLEETQYF
abundance: .; d_gene: .; j_gene: TRBJ2-5; v_gene: TRBV29-1; CDR3nt: TGCAGCGTTGGGAGGAGACGCGGAGAGACCCAGTACTTC; CDR3aa: CSVGRRRGETQYF
abundance: .; d_gene: TRBD1; j_gene: TRBJ1-5; v_gene: TRBV6-1; CDR3nt: TGTGCCAGCAGAGGACAGGGGGGAAGCAATCAGCCCCAGCATTTT; CDR3aa: CASRGQGGSNQPQHF
abundance: .; d_gene: .; j_gene: TRBJ2-1; v_gene: TRBV20-1; CDR3nt: TGCAGTGCTAACCCGTGGGGGGGGGCTAACAATGAGCAGTTCTTC; CDR3aa: CSANPWGGANNEQFF
abundance: few; d_gene: .; j_gene: TRBJ1-5; v_gene: TRBV7-3; CDR3nt: TGTGCCAGCAGCCCAGGGGTACATCAGCCCCAGCATTTT; CDR3aa: CASSPGVHQPQHF
abundance: .; d_gene: TRBD2; j_gene: TRBJ2-1; v_gene: TRBV19; CDR3nt: TGTGCCAGTAGTACCTTAACTAGCGGGAGGGACAATGAGCAGTTCTTC; CDR3aa: CASSTLTSGRDNEQFF
abundance: few; d_gene: .; j_gene: TRBJ2-1; v_gene: TRBV19; CDR3nt: TGTGCCAGTAGTAAGCGATCGTTCGGTAGTGAGCAGTTCTTC; CDR3aa: CASSKRSFGSEQFF
abundance: few; d_gene: .; j_gene: TRBJ1-2; v_gene: TRBV10-3; CDR3nt: TGTGCCATCAGTGTACAGGTATACTATGGCTACACCTTC; CDR3aa: CAISVQVYYGYTF
abundance: few; d_gene: .; j_gene: TRBJ1-2; v_gene: TRBV6-2/TRBV6-3; CDR3nt: TGTGCCAGCAGTTACATGGAGTATGGCTACACCTTC; CDR3aa: CASSYMEYGYTF
abundance: .; d_gene: TRBD1; j_gene: TRBJ1-1; v_gene: TRBV4-3; CDR3nt: TGCGCCAGCAGCCAAACCGGGACAGGGGTCCGGGCTTTCTTT; CDR3aa: CASSQTGTGVRAFF
abundance: few; d_gene: .; j_gene: TRBJ1-1; v_gene: TRBV7-9; CDR3nt: TGTGCCAGCAGCCCACGGGTAGCCTTGAACACTGAAGCTTTCTTT; CDR3aa: CASSPRVALNTEAFF
abundance: .; d_gene: .; j_gene: TRBJ1-2; v_gene: TRBV18; CDR3nt: TGTGCCAGCTCACCAACCCAGGAACCTAACTATGGCTACACCTTC; CDR3aa: CASSPTQEPNYGYTF
abundance: many; d_gene: TRBD2; j_gene: TRBJ2-7; v_gene: TRBV7-2; CDR3nt: TGTGCCAGCAGGACCGCTAGCGGCCCCTACGAGCAGTACTTC; CDR3aa: CASRTASGPYEQYF
abundance: many; d_gene: .; j_gene: TRBJ2-7; v_gene: TRBV7-6; CDR3nt: TGTGCCAGCAGCTTAGGGGGAAAGGGCTACGAGCAGTACTTC; CDR3aa: CASSLGGKGYEQYF
abundance: once; d_gene: .; j_gene: TRBJ1-6; v_gene: TRBV12-3/TRBV12-4; CDR3nt: TGTGCCAGCAGTACAAGGGACTTTCGTTCACCCCTCCACTTT; CDR3aa: CASSTRDFRSPLHF
abundance: many; d_gene: .; j_gene: TRBJ2-7; v_gene: TRBV12-3/TRBV12-4; CDR3nt: TGTGCCAGCAGTCCAGGGGTTGCCTACGAGCAGTACTTC; CDR3aa: CASSPGVAYEQYF
abundance: .; d_gene: .; j_gene: TRBJ1-1; v_gene: TRBV7-9; CDR3nt: TGTGCCAGCAAACCTACCGGGAGCAACACTGAAGCTTTCTTT; CDR3aa: CASKPTGSNTEAFF
abundance: .; d_gene: .; j_gene: TRBJ1-3; v_gene: TRBV7-2; CDR3nt: TGTGCCAGCAGCTTATACTTAACTGGAAACACCATATATTTT; CDR3aa: CASSLYLTGNTIYF